This is a list of T cell receptor beta chains from one sample in a study of blood T cell repertoires in COVID-19. Clones were read by immunoSEQ multiplex PCR, and TCRdb kept only the in-frame ones, dropping some. Found here are fewer than 40,000 clones, around 90% of them singletons; the top ten hold nearly 10%. Sequences were obtained from peripheral blood. These receptor sequences come from a human donor with active COVID-19. The donor label of this sample is uncertain. CDR3s include the opening cysteine and the closing phenylalanine or tryptophan. The D gene is left open where the match is weak. Clone size is shown for a subset of rows, as once, few, many or a class of expanded clone.

DNA: TGCAGCGTAGGACAGGGAGCCGCCGGCTACACCTTC
CDR3: CSVGQGAAGYTF
length: 12
size: NA
D: TRBD1
V: TRBV29-1
J: TRBJ1-2

DNA: TGTGCCAGCAGCTTAGCAGGGATTAACACCGGGGAGCTGTTTTTT
CDR3: CASSLAGINTGELFF
length: 15
size: NA
D: NA
V: TRBV5-5
J: TRBJ2-2

DNA: TGTGCCAGCAGTTACGCAGGGACAGGGGGTCTCAATCAGCCCCAGCATTTT
CDR3: CASSYAGTGGLNQPQHF
length: 17
size: NA
D: TRBD1
V: TRBV6-2/TRBV6-3
J: TRBJ1-5

DNA: TGTGCCAGCAGCTTAATCCATCACACAGATACGCAGTATTTT
CDR3: CASSLIHHTDTQYF
length: 14
size: NA
D: NA
V: TRBV7-2
J: TRBJ2-3

DNA: TGTGCCAGCAGCTTAAGCTCTGGGGCAGGTAATGAAAAACTGTTTTTT
CDR3: CASSLSSGAGNEKLFF
length: 16
size: NA
D: NA
V: TRBV7-8
J: TRBJ1-4

DNA: TGTGCCAGCAGCAGTAATCAGGGGTTGGTAAATGAAAAACTGTTTTTT
CDR3: CASSSNQGLVNEKLFF
length: 16
size: NA
D: NA
V: TRBV28
J: TRBJ1-4

DNA: TGTGCCAGCAGCTCCCGATGGCGGGGAGAGGATACGCAGTATTTT
CDR3: CASSSRWRGEDTQYF
length: 15
size: NA
D: NA
V: TRBV5-4
J: TRBJ2-3

DNA: TGTGCCACCAGCAGAGAAGCGGGACTGCTCAATGAGCAGTTCTTC
CDR3: CATSREAGLLNEQFF
length: 15
size: NA
D: TRBD2
V: TRBV15
J: TRBJ2-1

DNA: TGTGCCAGCAGTTCCCGAGACAGATACGAGCAGTACTTC
CDR3: CASSSRDRYEQYF
length: 13
size: NA
D: NA
V: TRBV28
J: TRBJ2-7

DNA: TGTGCCAGCAGCCCCCGGGGGGGACTCTATGGCTACACCTTC
CDR3: CASSPRGGLYGYTF
length: 14
size: NA
D: NA
V: TRBV7-9
J: TRBJ1-2

DNA: TGTGCCAGCAGCTTGGGACAGGGGGCGGAAAAGGGCTACACCTTC
CDR3: CASSLGQGAEKGYTF
length: 15
size: NA
D: TRBD1
V: TRBV13
J: TRBJ1-2

DNA: TGTGCCAGCAGCACCGACAGGGGACTATGGGGCTACACCTTC
CDR3: CASSTDRGLWGYTF
length: 14
size: once
D: TRBD1
V: TRBV9
J: TRBJ1-2

DNA: TGTGCCAGCAGCTTAGGGAGACTAGCAACCTACGAGCAGTACTTC
CDR3: CASSLGRLATYEQYF
length: 15
size: once
D: TRBD2
V: TRBV11-2
J: TRBJ2-7

DNA: TGTGCCAGCAGCTTAGCACCAGGCTACGAGCAGTACTTC
CDR3: CASSLAPGYEQYF
length: 13
size: once
D: NA
V: TRBV11-3
J: TRBJ2-7

DNA: TGTGCCAGCTCACCAGAGCTAGCGGGAGGGGCAGGATACGAGCAGTACTTC
CDR3: CASSPELAGGAGYEQYF
length: 17
size: NA
D: TRBD2
V: TRBV18
J: TRBJ2-7

DNA: TGTGCCAGCAGCTTGGCCGGACTCGATACGCAGTATTTT
CDR3: CASSLAGLDTQYF
length: 13
size: NA
D: NA
V: TRBV5-4
J: TRBJ2-3

DNA: TGTGCCAGCAGTACGGAGTCGGGGACATCGGCGGATCAGCCCCAGCATTTT
CDR3: CASSTESGTSADQPQHF
length: 17
size: once
D: NA
V: TRBV2
J: TRBJ1-5

DNA: TGTGCCAGCAGTGAATGGGCAGATCAAGTCTATGGCTACACCTTC
CDR3: CASSEWADQVYGYTF
length: 15
size: NA
D: NA
V: TRBV2
J: TRBJ1-2

DNA: TGTGCCAGCAGACGGACTAGCGGGAGCACAGATACGCAGTATTTT
CDR3: CASRRTSGSTDTQYF
length: 15
size: NA
D: TRBD2
V: TRBV3-1/TRBV3-2
J: TRBJ2-3

DNA: TGTGCCAGCAGCTTTTCTATAACAGTGAACACAGATACGCAGTATTTT
CDR3: CASSFSITVNTDTQYF
length: 16
size: NA
D: NA
V: TRBV7-2
J: TRBJ2-3

DNA: TGTGCCAGCAGCTTAGGAATAACCCAGGGGAAGGAGACAGATACGCAGTATTTT
CDR3: CASSLGITQGKETDTQYF
length: 18
size: NA
D: NA
V: TRBV13
J: TRBJ2-3

DNA: TGTGCCATCACCGGAGGGACTAGCGGGGGGGATGAGCAGTTCTTC
CDR3: CAITGGTSGGDEQFF
length: 15
size: NA
D: TRBD2
V: TRBV10-3
J: TRBJ2-1

DNA: TGTGCCAGCAGCTTAGGGCCAGGGGGCAACTCCTACGAGCAGTACTTC
CDR3: CASSLGPGGNSYEQYF
length: 16
size: NA
D: TRBD1
V: TRBV7-2
J: TRBJ2-7

DNA: TGTGCCAGCAGTGAAGTATGGGGGCATCAGCCCCAGCATTTT
CDR3: CASSEVWGHQPQHF
length: 14
size: NA
D: NA
V: TRBV6-1
J: TRBJ1-5

DNA: TGTGCCAGCAGCCAAGTAGGCGCGGGGGGGAAAGACAATGAGCAGTTCTTC
CDR3: CASSQVGAGGKDNEQFF
length: 17
size: NA
D: TRBD2
V: TRBV3-1/TRBV3-2
J: TRBJ2-1

DNA: TGTGCCAGCAGCCAAGAGTGGTCTCAGGGCACAGATACGCAGTATTTT
CDR3: CASSQEWSQGTDTQYF
length: 16
size: NA
D: NA
V: TRBV4-2
J: TRBJ2-3

DNA: TGTGCCAGTAGTATATCAGGGACTAAAAACATTCAGTACTTC
CDR3: CASSISGTKNIQYF
length: 14
size: NA
D: NA
V: TRBV19
J: TRBJ2-4

DNA: TGTGCCAGCAGCGCCGGGATCCTTGATGGGGAGCTGTTTTTT
CDR3: CASSAGILDGELFF
length: 14
size: NA
D: NA
V: TRBV11-1
J: TRBJ2-2

DNA: TGCGCCAGCAGCCTGGGACTGGGGCGCACAGATACGCAGTATTTT
CDR3: CASSLGLGRTDTQYF
length: 15
size: NA
D: NA
V: TRBV4-3
J: TRBJ2-3

DNA: TGTGCCAGCAGTTTCGACCTTGGGGCGGAAGCTTTCTTT
CDR3: CASSFDLGAEAFF
length: 13
size: NA
D: NA
V: TRBV6-5
J: TRBJ1-1

DNA: TGTGCCAGCAGCTTAGACGGGAGTAGGAAGACCCAGTACTTC
CDR3: CASSLDGSRKTQYF
length: 14
size: NA
D: NA
V: TRBV7-9
J: TRBJ2-5

DNA: TGTGCCAGCAGCTTAGAGGTCGGGAACTACGAGCAGTACTTC
CDR3: CASSLEVGNYEQYF
length: 14
size: NA
D: NA
V: TRBV11-2
J: TRBJ2-7

DNA: TGTGCCAGCAGCTCGGGACAGCTCTCCTACGAGCAGTACTTC
CDR3: CASSSGQLSYEQYF
length: 14
size: NA
D: TRBD1
V: TRBV9
J: TRBJ2-7

DNA: TGTGCCACACACGGTAGCGCCCAAGAGACCCAGTACTTC
CDR3: CATHGSAQETQYF
length: 13
size: NA
D: NA
V: TRBV6-5
J: TRBJ2-5

DNA: TGTGCCAGCAGCCCGACAGAAAACACCGGGGAGCTGTTTTTT
CDR3: CASSPTENTGELFF
length: 14
size: few
D: NA
V: TRBV3-1/TRBV3-2
J: TRBJ2-2

DNA: TGTGCCAGCAGCTTGGCCCTACTAGCGGGCACAGATACGCAGTATTTT
CDR3: CASSLALLAGTDTQYF
length: 16
size: NA
D: TRBD2
V: TRBV5-5
J: TRBJ2-3

DNA: TGTGCCAGCAGTTACCAGGGCCCCTATGGCTACACCTTC
CDR3: CASSYQGPYGYTF
length: 13
size: NA
D: NA
V: TRBV6-2/TRBV6-3
J: TRBJ1-2

DNA: TGTGCCATCAGTGAGGGTACCGGCCCCAGGGGCTACGAGCAGTACTTC
CDR3: CAISEGTGPRGYEQYF
length: 16
size: once
D: NA
V: TRBV10-3
J: TRBJ2-7

DNA: TGTGCCAGCAGCTTAGCAGGGGTCTATGGCTACACCTTC
CDR3: CASSLAGVYGYTF
length: 13
size: once
D: NA
V: TRBV7-9
J: TRBJ1-2

DNA: TGTGCCAGCAGCTTATGGAGCGGGGGGGCACAAGAGCAGTTCTTC
CDR3: CASSLWSGGAQEQFF
length: 15
size: NA
D: TRBD2
V: TRBV7-2
J: TRBJ2-1

DNA: TGTGCCAGCAGTTTAACGCAAGCCACAGATACGCAGTATTTT
CDR3: CASSLTQATDTQYF
length: 14
size: NA
D: NA
V: TRBV27
J: TRBJ2-3

DNA: TGTGCCAGCAGCGCCCTCCAGGGGTCTGGAAACACCATATATTTT
CDR3: CASSALQGSGNTIYF
length: 15
size: NA
D: NA
V: TRBV5-6
J: TRBJ1-3

DNA: TGTGCCAGTAGCGTCCTGGACAGGCAGGCACAAAACAATCAGCCCCAGCATTTT
CDR3: CASSVLDRQAQNNQPQHF
length: 18
size: NA
D: TRBD1
V: TRBV19
J: TRBJ1-5

DNA: TGCGCCAGCGGGAGAGAAGTCGCAGATACGCAGTATTTT
CDR3: CASGREVADTQYF
length: 13
size: NA
D: NA
V: TRBV10-2
J: TRBJ2-3

DNA: TGTGCCAGCAGCTTGGGAATTCGGGGATATGACACTGAAGCTTTCTTT
CDR3: CASSLGIRGYDTEAFF
length: 16
size: NA
D: NA
V: TRBV5-4
J: TRBJ1-1

DNA: TGCGCCAGCAGCTTTTCCGGGACAGACAGCTCTGGGGCCAACGTCCTGACTTTC
CDR3: CASSFSGTDSSGANVLTF
length: 18
size: once
D: TRBD1
V: TRBV5-1
J: TRBJ2-6

DNA: TGCGCCAGCAGCTTGTCGGCTAGCGGGTCCAGCTCCTACGAGCAGTACTTC
CDR3: CASSLSASGSSSYEQYF
length: 17
size: NA
D: TRBD2
V: TRBV5-1
J: TRBJ2-7

DNA: TGTGCCAGCAGTTCTGGGGGGGCATCAACGGGGCAGTTCTTC
CDR3: CASSSGGASTGQFF
length: 14
size: NA
D: NA
V: TRBV27
J: TRBJ2-1

DNA: TGTGCCAGCAGTTTCCGGGACAGCTCCTACGAGCAGTACTTC
CDR3: CASSFRDSSYEQYF
length: 14
size: NA
D: TRBD1
V: TRBV27
J: TRBJ2-7

DNA: TGTGCCAGCAGCTTGGTGGCGGGGGCCTACAATGAGCAGTTCTTC
CDR3: CASSLVAGAYNEQFF
length: 15
size: NA
D: TRBD2
V: TRBV5-5
J: TRBJ2-1

DNA: TGTGCCAGCAGCGCGGGACAGAGCTATGGCTACACCTTC
CDR3: CASSAGQSYGYTF
length: 13
size: NA
D: TRBD1
V: TRBV9
J: TRBJ1-2

DNA: TGTGCCAGCGTCCGGAGACAGAGTGACACAGATACGCAGTATTTT
CDR3: CASVRRQSDTDTQYF
length: 15
size: NA
D: NA
V: TRBV6-5
J: TRBJ2-3

DNA: TGTGCCAGCAGTTTAAACCCTCTCCGGACAGGGCGGTCCTACAATGAGCAGTTCTTC
CDR3: CASSLNPLRTGRSYNEQFF
length: 19
size: NA
D: TRBD1
V: TRBV27
J: TRBJ2-1

DNA: TGCGCCTTCTTACAGGGAAGATACGAGCAGTACTTC
CDR3: CAFLQGRYEQYF
length: 12
size: NA
D: NA
V: TRBV23-1
J: TRBJ2-7

DNA: TGTGCCAGCAGTTACTCCGCACAGCTGAGCTATGGCTACACCTTC
CDR3: CASSYSAQLSYGYTF
length: 15
size: NA
D: NA
V: TRBV6-5
J: TRBJ1-2

DNA: TGTGCCAGCAGTTGGACACCTAACTATGGCTACACCTTC
CDR3: CASSWTPNYGYTF
length: 13
size: few
D: NA
V: TRBV6-2/TRBV6-3
J: TRBJ1-2

DNA: TGTGCCAGCAGCTTAGGGGGAAGAAACGCAGGGGGACGAACCTACGAGCAGTACTTC
CDR3: CASSLGGRNAGGRTYEQYF
length: 19
size: once
D: TRBD1
V: TRBV7-9
J: TRBJ2-7

DNA: TGTGCCAGCAGCTTAGGGGGCGAGGACAATGAGCAGTTCTTC
CDR3: CASSLGGEDNEQFF
length: 14
size: NA
D: NA
V: TRBV7-9
J: TRBJ2-1